One sample yielded the 15 T cell receptor beta chains listed below, sequenced in a study of shared clonotypes between healthy human individuals. Profiled with immunoSEQ multiplex PCR; TCRdb holds only in-frame clones, not every one. The sample yields 980,000 or so clones, approximately 80% seen once. Sequencing was done on a sample of memory CD4+ T cells sorted from blood. Subset noted: CD45RA-negative fraction. Source of these receptors: a man aged 18 to 30 in good health.

The table lists this clone with a count of one. This chain connects TRBV10-3 to TRBJ2-7; 7 bases map to TRBD1. The CDR3 has 13 amino acids. With 7 bases clipped from V and 5 bases from J, the junction kept 8 bases outside the gene matches. CDR1 is ENHRY, CDR2 SYGVKD, per germline. The chain's CDR3 is CAITTGQGNEQYF. The CDR3 DNA is TGTGCCATCACGACAGGGCAGGGGAACGAGCAGTACTTC.

This rearrangement joins TRBV4-1 to TRBJ1-5; a possible D gene is TRBD1 (6 bases). CDR3 length: 15 residues. Trimming left V 0 bases short and J 9 bases short, with 15 bases between. CDR1 and CDR2 (germline): MGHRA, YSYEKL. The CDR3 DNA reads TGCGCCAGCAGCCAAGACGATGGGGGCGCGGGGCCCCAGCATTTT. It yields the protein CASSQDDGGAGPQHF.

The chain couples TRBV4-1 to TRBJ2-1; D unclear. CDR1 is MGHRA and CDR2 is YSYEKL in the germline V gene. This CDR3 is 12 amino acids long. V was shortened by 3 bases and J by 10 bases, with 10 bases between the two germline ends. This CDR3 reads CASSHVSSEQFF. Written as DNA, the CDR3 is TGCGCCAGCAGCCACGTGAGTTCGGAGCAGTTCTTC.

V usage is TRBV6-4 and J usage is TRBJ1-2, with D maybe TRBD1 (6 bases). V was shortened by 6 bases and J by 2 bases, with 10 bases between the two germline ends. Germline-derived CDR1 and CDR2 are MRHNA and SNTAGT. CDR3 size: 13 residues. The CDR3 DNA reads as TGTGCCAGCAGCGGGGGCCAAAACTATGGCTACACCTTC. Its protein product is CASSGGQNYGYTF.

J is TRBJ2-7 and V is TRBV27; TRBD1 matches 8 bases. The ends lost 6 bases at V and 6 bases at J; junction bases unmatched: 7. Germline CDR1 and CDR2: MNHEY and SMNVEV (reference sequence). CDR3 length: 13 residues. The CDR3 protein is CASRSTGGGEQYF. In DNA, the CDR3 is TGTGCCAGCAGATCTACAGGGGGAGGCGAGCAGTACTTC.

V gene TRBV14 combines with J gene TRBJ2-7; D call uncertain. The CDR3 length is 15 residues. V lost 10 bases to trimming and J lost 3 bases, with 22 bases between them. The germline gives CDR1 SGHDN, CDR2 FVKESK. DNA for the CDR3: TGTGCCATCCACAAGGAACGAGCTTTACTCTACGAGCAGTACTTC. Its translation: CAIHKERALLYEQYF.

The chain recombines TRBV10-3 with TRBJ2-3; 7 bases agree with TRBD1. Looked up from germline, CDR1 is ENHRY and CDR2 is SYGVKD. The CDR3 totals 12 residues. V was pared by 8 bases and J by 4 bases, with 3 bases of the junction left unmatched. The CDR3 reads CAIWQGADTQYF. Written as DNA, the CDR3 is TGTGCCATCTGGCAGGGGGCAGATACGCAGTATTTT.

The chain combines TRBV28 with TRBJ1-5; tentatively, D is TRBD1 (6 bases). Germline V gene lookup returns CDR1 MDHEN and CDR2 SYDVKM. V was clipped by 2 bases and J by 0 bases, with 11 bases between them. The CDR3 length is 16 residues. This chain's CDR3 is CASSLGRGLSNQPQHF. CDR3 nucleotide sequence: TGTGCCAGCAGTTTAGGCAGGGGCCTTAGCAATCAGCCCCAGCATTTT.

The chain links TRBV10-1 to TRBJ1-1, with D unclear. Per the germline V gene, CDR1 is WNHNN and CDR2 is SYGVQD (reference sequence). The CDR3 has 14 residues. Trimming stripped 3 bases from V and 2 bases from J, with 10 bases between. For the CDR3, the DNA is TGCGCCAGCAGTGATGGGGTTGTAAACACTGAAGCTTTCTTT. Translated, it gives CASSDGVVNTEAFF.

The rearrangement joins TRBV2 to TRBJ1-3; D gene unclear. CDR3 size: 14 residues. Germline lookup yields CDR1 SNHLY and CDR2 FYNNEI. Trimming pared 3 bases from V and 2 bases from J, leaving 8 bases between. The CDR3 here is CASSDAGTGNTIYF. In DNA, the CDR3 is TGTGCCAGCAGTGATGCAGGAACTGGAAACACCATATATTTT.

This clone was seen a single time. The chain has TRBV7-9 and TRBJ2-3; D gene ambiguous. Germline V gene sequence: CDR1 SEHNR, CDR2 FQNEAQ (reference sequence). The V and J ends lost 8 bases and 0 bases respectively, with 9 bases between them. CDR3 size: 13 residues. The CDR3 nucleotides are TGTGCCAGCCAAGCATCTAGCACAGATACGCAGTATTTT. This encodes CASQASSTDTQYF.

This sequence joins TRBV6-1 and TRBJ1-1, with 9 bases matching TRBD1. The CDR3 contains 15 residues. Germline V CDR1 and CDR2: MNHNS, SASEGT. Unmatched junction bases numbered 7, after V lost 7 bases and J lost 1 base. The CDR3 loop is CASIQQGAWNTEAFF. CDR3 coding DNA: TGTGCCAGCATCCAACAGGGGGCGTGGAACACTGAAGCTTTCTTT.

The chain has TRBV11-3 and TRBJ2-1; 10 nucleotides agree with TRBD1. V trimming: 5 bases; J trimming: 6 bases; junction bases outside the gene matches: 7. The CDR3 has 15 residues. Germline CDR1 SGHNT, CDR2 YENEEA. The CDR3 sequence is CASSHGQGEANEQFF. The CDR3 DNA follows: TGTGCCAGCAGCCACGGACAGGGGGAGGCCAATGAGCAGTTCTTC.

V gene TRBV5-1 combines with J gene TRBJ1-2, with TRBD1 identical over 7 bases. Germline V CDR1 and CDR2: SGHRS, YFSETQ. V shed 4 bases and J 2 bases; nucleotides not matched to a gene: 5. This CDR3 has 14 residues. The CDR3, as DNA: TGCGCCAGCAGCCAGGGACAGTCAAACTATGGCTACACCTTC. Its protein is CASSQGQSNYGYTF.

The table lists this clone with a count of one. This chain connects TRBV10-1 to TRBJ2-2, with D possibly being TRBD1 (7 bases). The germline V gene encodes CDR1 WNHNN and CDR2 SYGVQD (reference sequence). The germline V and J ends were trimmed by 6 bases and 1 base, with 9 bases remaining between them. CDR3 size: 14 residues. This CDR3 is CASRQGGNTGELFF. The CDR3 DNA is TGCGCCAGCAGGCAGGGGGGGAACACCGGGGAGCTGTTTTTT.